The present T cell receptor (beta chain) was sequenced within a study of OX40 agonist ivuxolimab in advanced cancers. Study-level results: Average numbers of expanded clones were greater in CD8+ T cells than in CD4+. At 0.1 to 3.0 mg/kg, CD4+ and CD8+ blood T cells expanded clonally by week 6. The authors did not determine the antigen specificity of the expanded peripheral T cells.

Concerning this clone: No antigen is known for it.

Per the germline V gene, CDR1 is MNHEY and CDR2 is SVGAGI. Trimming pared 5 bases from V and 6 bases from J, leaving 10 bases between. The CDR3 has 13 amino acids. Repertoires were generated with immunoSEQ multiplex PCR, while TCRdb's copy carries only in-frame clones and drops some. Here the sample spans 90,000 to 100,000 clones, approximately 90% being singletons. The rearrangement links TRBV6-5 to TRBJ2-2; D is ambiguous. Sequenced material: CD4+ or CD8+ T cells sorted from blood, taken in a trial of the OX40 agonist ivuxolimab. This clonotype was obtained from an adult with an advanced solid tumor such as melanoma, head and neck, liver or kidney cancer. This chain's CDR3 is CASSTTVAGELFF. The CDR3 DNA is TGTGCCAGCAGTACCACAGTTGCCGGGGAGCTGTTTTTT.